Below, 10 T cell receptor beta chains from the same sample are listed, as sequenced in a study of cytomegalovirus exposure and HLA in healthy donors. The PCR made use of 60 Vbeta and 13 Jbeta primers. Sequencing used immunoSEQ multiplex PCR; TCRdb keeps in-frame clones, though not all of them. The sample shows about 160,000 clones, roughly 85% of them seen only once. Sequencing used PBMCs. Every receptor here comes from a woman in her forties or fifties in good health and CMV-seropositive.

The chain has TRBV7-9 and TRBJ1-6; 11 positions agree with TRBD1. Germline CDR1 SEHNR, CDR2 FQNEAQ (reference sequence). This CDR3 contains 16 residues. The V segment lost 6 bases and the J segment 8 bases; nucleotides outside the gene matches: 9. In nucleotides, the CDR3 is TGTGCCAGCAGACCCTTGGGGACAGGGGGAGATTCACCCCTCCACTTT. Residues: CASRPLGTGGDSPLHF.

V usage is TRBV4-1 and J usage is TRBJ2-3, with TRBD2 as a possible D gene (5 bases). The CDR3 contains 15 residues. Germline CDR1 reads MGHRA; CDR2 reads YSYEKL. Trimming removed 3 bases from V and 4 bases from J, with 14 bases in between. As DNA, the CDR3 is TGCGCCAGCAGCCACCGGACCGACGGGGCAGATACGCAGTATTTT. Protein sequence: CASSHRTDGADTQYF.

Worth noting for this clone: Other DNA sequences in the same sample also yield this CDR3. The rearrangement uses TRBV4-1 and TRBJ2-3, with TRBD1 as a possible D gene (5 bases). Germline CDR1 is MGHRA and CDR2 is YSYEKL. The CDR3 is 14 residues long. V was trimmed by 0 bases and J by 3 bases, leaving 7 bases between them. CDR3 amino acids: CASSQDRGTDTQYF. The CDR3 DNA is TGCGCCAGCAGCCAAGATAGGGGAACAGATACGCAGTATTTT.

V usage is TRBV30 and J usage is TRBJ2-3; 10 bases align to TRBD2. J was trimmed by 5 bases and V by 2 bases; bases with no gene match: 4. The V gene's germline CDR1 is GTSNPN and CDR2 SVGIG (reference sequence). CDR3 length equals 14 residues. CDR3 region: CAWSSGGALDTQYF. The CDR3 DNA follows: TGTGCCTGGAGTAGCGGGGGGGCCTTAGATACGCAGTATTTT.

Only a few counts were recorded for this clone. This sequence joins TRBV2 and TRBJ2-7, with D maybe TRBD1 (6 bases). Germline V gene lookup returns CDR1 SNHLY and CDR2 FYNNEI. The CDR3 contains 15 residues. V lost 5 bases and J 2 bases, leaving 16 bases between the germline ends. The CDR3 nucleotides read TGTGCCAGCAGTTTGGCGCAGGGGTTCGCCTACGAGCAGTACTTC. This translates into CASSLAQGFAYEQYF.

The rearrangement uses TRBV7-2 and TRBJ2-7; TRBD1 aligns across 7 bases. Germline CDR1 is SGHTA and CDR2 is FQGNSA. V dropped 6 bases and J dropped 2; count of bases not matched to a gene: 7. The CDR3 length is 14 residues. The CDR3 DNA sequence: TGTGCCAGCAGATCGGACAGGCCTCCCTACGAGCAGTACTTC. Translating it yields CASRSDRPPYEQYF. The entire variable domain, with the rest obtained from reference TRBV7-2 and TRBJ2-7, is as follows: GAGVSQSPSNKVTEKGKDVELRCDPISGHTALYWYRQSLGQGLEFLIYFQGNSAPDKSGLPSDRFSAERTGGSVSTLTIQRTQQEDSAVYLCASRSDRPPYEQYFGPGTRLTVT.

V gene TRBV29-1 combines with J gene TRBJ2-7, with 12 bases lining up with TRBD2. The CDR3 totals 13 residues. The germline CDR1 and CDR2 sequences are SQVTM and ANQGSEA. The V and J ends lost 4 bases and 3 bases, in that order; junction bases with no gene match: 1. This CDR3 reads CSVGTSGNYEQYF. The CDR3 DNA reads TGCAGCGTTGGGACTAGCGGGAACTACGAGCAGTACTTC.

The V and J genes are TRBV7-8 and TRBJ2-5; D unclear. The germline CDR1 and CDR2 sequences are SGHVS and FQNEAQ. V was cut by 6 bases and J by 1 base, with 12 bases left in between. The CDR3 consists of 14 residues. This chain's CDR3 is CASRRLVSQETQYF. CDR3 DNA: TGTGCCAGCAGGCGGCTAGTTTCCCAAGAGACCCAGTACTTC.

This CDR3 reads CASSPQGVGYGYTF. CDR3 DNA sequence: TGTGCCAGCAGCCCTCAAGGGGTGGGCTATGGCTACACCTTC. The J gene is TRBJ1-2, the V gene TRBV7-9; a weak D match, TRBD1 (5 bases). With 5 bases removed from V and 4 bases from J, the gap between germline ends came to 14 bases. This CDR3 has 14 residues. Germline V CDR1 and CDR2: SEHNR, FQNEAQ (reference sequence).

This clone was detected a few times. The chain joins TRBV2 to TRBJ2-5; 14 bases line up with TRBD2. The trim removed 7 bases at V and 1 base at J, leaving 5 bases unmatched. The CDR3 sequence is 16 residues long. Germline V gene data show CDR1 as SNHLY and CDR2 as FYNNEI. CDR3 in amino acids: CASTGLAGGRQETQYF. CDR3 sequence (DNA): TGTGCCAGCACCGGACTAGCGGGAGGCCGCCAAGAGACCCAGTACTTC. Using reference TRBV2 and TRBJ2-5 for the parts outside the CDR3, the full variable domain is EPEVTQTPSHQVTQMGQEVILRCVPISNHLYFYWYRQILGQKVEFLVSFYNNEISEKSEIFDDQFSVERPDGSNFTLKIRSTKLEDSAMYFCASTGLAGGRQETQYFGPGTRLLVL.